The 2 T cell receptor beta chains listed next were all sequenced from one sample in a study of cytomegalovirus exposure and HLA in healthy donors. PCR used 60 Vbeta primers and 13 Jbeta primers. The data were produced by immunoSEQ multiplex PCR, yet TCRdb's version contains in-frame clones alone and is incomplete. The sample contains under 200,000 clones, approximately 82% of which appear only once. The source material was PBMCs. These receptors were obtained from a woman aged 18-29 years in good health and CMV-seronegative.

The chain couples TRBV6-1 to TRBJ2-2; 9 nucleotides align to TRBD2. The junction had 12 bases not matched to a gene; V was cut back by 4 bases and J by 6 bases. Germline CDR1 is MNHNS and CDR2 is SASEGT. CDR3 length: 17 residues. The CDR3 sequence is CASSGGFSGSASGELFF. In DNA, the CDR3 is TGTGCCAGCAGTGGAGGGTTTAGCGGGAGTGCATCCGGGGAGCTGTTTTTT.

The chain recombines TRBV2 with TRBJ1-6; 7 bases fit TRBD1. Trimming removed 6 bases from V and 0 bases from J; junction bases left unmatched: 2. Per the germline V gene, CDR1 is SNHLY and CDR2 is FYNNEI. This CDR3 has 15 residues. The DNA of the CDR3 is TGTGCCAGCAGAAGGGACAGCTCCTATAATTCACCCCTCCACTTT. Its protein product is CASRRDSSYNSPLHF.